This T cell receptor (beta chain) comes out of a study of blood T cells in healthy people across ages. Study-wide points: Among T cells, TCR beta diversity per million cells dropped roughly linearly as age rose.

The use of a sample-barcoded 5' primer and a J-beta primer mix characterized a second PCR of about 7 to 12 cycles. Every single cDNA molecule received a tag from a template-switch adaptor with 12 random nucleotides. In TCRdb, the 5' RACE reads were re-called with MiXCR into one record per CDR3 protein. The table records approximately 690,000 distinct CDR3 sequences, 45% to 65% of them present only once. Germline lookup yields CDR1 MNHEY and CDR2 SMNVEV (reference sequence). J gave up 2 bases and V 5 bases, and 6 bases lay outside the gene matches. The CDR3 has 14 residues. This clonotype has a handful of counts. Its antigen is not known.

The clonotype originates from a man aged 55 to 70 in good health. This chain uses TRBV27 with TRBJ2-7, with TRBD1 identical over 7 bases. Sequenced input: blood. Here the CDR3 DNA reads TGTGCCAGCAGTCAAATGGACAGGCCCTACGAGCAGTACTTC. Translating it yields CASSQMDRPYEQYF.